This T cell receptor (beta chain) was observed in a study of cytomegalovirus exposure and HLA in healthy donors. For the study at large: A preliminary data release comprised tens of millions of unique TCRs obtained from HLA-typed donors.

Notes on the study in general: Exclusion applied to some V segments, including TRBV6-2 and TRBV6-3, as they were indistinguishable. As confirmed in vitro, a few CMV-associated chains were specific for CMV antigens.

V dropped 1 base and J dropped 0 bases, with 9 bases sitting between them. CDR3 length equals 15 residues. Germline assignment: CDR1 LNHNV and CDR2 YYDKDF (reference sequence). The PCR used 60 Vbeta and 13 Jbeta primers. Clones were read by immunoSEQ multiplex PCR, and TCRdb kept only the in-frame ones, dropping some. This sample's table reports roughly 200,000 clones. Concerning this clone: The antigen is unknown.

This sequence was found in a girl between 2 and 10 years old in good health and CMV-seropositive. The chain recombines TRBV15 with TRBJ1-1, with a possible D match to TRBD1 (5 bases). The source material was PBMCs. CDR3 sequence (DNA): TGTGCCACCAGCAGAGTGGAGGGGCTGAACACTGAAGCTTTCTTT. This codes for CATSRVEGLNTEAFF.